These 24 T cell receptor beta chains were sequenced from one sample in a study of identical twins (dated by TCRdb to 2016 to 2017). The method was 5' RACE. The reads were generated on an Illumina HiSeq 2000. TCRdb cleaned the public reads at Q25 with fastp, built clones with MiXCR and kept in-frame beta chains. Each entry merges the rows of one CDR3 protein and shows their most common DNA and genes. In all, the sample holds about 720,000 distinct CDR3 sequences, and 8% to 9% of those were seen once. Jointly, the top ten make up approximately 0.94% of the sample. The same sample was also studied in work on yellow fever vaccine responses in identical twins.

Sequencing was performed on PBMCs. The origin of the receptors is a woman aged 18-35 years in good health.

The table lists this clonotype with many counts. The V and J genes are TRBV6-2 or TRBV6-3 and TRBJ1-2; possible D gene TRBD1, 6 bases. Germline V gives CDR1 MNHEY, CDR2 SVGEGT. V lost 6 bases to trimming and J lost 5 bases, with 16 bases between them. This CDR3 contains 14 residues. The CDR3 is CASRRQAPGYGYTF. CDR3 in DNA: TGTGCCAGCAGACGACAGGCCCCAGGATATGGCTACACCTTC.

This clonotype appeared many times. V is TRBV5-1 and J is TRBJ2-7, with TRBD2 matching over 8 bases. CDR1 and CDR2 from the germline V gene are SGHRS and YFSETQ. The CDR3 covers 13 residues. V shed 5 bases, J shed 3 bases, and the junction held 4 bases outside the gene matches. CDR3: CASSFTSGYEQYF. Here the CDR3 DNA reads TGCGCCAGCAGTTTCACTAGCGGCTACGAGCAGTACTTC.

There are a few counts of this clonotype. The chain links TRBV7-2 to TRBJ2-5, with 12 bases that match TRBD2. The CDR3 totals 17 residues. Germline V CDR1 and CDR2: SGHTA, FQGNSA. V lost 2 bases and J lost 4; bases outside the gene matches: 8. The CDR3 sequence: CASSLLNLAGGRETQYF. Here the CDR3 DNA reads TGTGCCAGCAGCTTACTTAACCTAGCGGGGGGGCGAGAGACCCAGTACTTC.

This clonotype occurred many times. The V and J genes are TRBV5-1 and TRBJ2-7, with a possible D match to TRBD1 (7 bases). V was clipped by 2 bases and J by 3 bases, with 24 bases between them. CDR1 is SGHRS and CDR2 is YFSETQ in the germline V gene. The CDR3 runs 18 residues. The CDR3 reads CASSFHALLTGEDYEQYF. The CDR3 nucleotides are TGCGCCAGCAGCTTTCACGCACTGCTAACAGGGGAGGACTACGAGCAGTACTTC.

The chain joins TRBV6-2 or TRBV6-3 to TRBJ2-7; 11 nucleotides line up with TRBD2. V lost 3 bases to trimming and J lost 2 bases; unmatched junction nucleotides: 12. Per germline, CDR1 MNHEY and CDR2 SVGEGT. This CDR3 comprises 18 residues. The CDR3 DNA is TGTGCCAGCAGTTATAATAGACTAGCGGGACCCAGAACCTACGAGCAGTACTTC. The encoded protein is CASSYNRLAGPRTYEQYF.

This chain uses TRBV4-2 with TRBJ2-3; D possibly corresponds to TRBD2 (7 bases). V dropped 5 bases and J dropped 0 bases, with 24 bases sitting between them. CDR3 length: 19 amino acids. Germline CDR1 LGHNA, CDR2 YNFKEQ. Here the CDR3 reads CASSDGDRGAGYSTDTQYF. As DNA, the CDR3 is TGTGCCAGCAGCGACGGAGACCGGGGGGCGGGCTATAGCACAGATACGCAGTATTTT.

This clonotype has at least ten counts. The chain carries TRBV5-1 and TRBJ2-7; 7 nucleotides match TRBD1. Germline lookup yields CDR1 SGHRS and CDR2 YFSETQ. With 6 bases clipped from V and 4 bases from J, the junction kept 13 bases outside the gene matches. The CDR3 spans 15 residues. CDR3 nucleotides: TGCGCCAGCACCCCACCGGACAGGATAGATTACGAGCAGTACTTC. Translating gives CASTPPDRIDYEQYF.

This clonotype was found a few times. This rearrangement joins TRBV29-1 to TRBJ2-7; 11 bases agree with TRBD1. In germline, CDR1 is SQVTM, CDR2 ANQGSEA. The J segment lost 7 bases and the V segment lost 6 bases, leaving 5 bases of the junction unmatched. The CDR3 runs 12 residues. The CDR3: CSVGQGAREQYF. The CDR3 region has the DNA TGCAGCGTAGGACAGGGGGCACGGGAGCAGTACTTC.

This clonotype was seen a few times. This CDR3 is CASRMNPGKQETQYF. DNA of the CDR3: TGCGCCAGCAGAATGAACCCAGGGAAGCAAGAGACCCAGTACTTC. This chain uses TRBV5-1 with TRBJ2-5, with D perhaps TRBD1 (5 bases). This CDR3 has 15 amino acids. Trimming cost V 5 bases and J 2 bases, with 16 bases left between them. Germline CDR1 reads SGHRS; CDR2 reads YFSETQ.

This clonotype occurred many times. The chain links TRBV5-1 to TRBJ2-7; 9 bases line up with TRBD1. The V gene's germline CDR1 is SGHRS and CDR2 YFSETQ. The trim removed 0 bases at V and 3 bases at J, leaving 7 bases unmatched. CDR3 length: 16 amino acids. CDR3 sequence: CASSLAQGANGYEQYF. DNA of the CDR3: TGCGCCAGCAGCTTGGCACAGGGGGCAAACGGCTACGAGCAGTACTTC. The variable domain in full, completed from reference TRBV5-1 and TRBJ2-7, reads KAGVTQTPRYLIKTRGQQVTLSCSPISGHRSVSWYQQTPGQGLQFLFEYFSETQRNKGNFPGRFSGRQFSNSRSEMNVSTLELGDSALYLCASSLAQGANGYEQYFGPGTRLTVT.

V and J are TRBV20-1 and TRBJ2-3; D is possibly TRBD1 (5 bases). This CDR3 is 13 amino acids long. Germline CDR1 reads DFQATT; CDR2 reads SNEGSKA (reference sequence). The ends were cut back, 6 bases at V and 5 bases at J, with 15 bases in the middle. CDR3 sequence: CSADRQTKDTQYF. In DNA form, the CDR3 reads TGCAGTGCAGATAGACAGACAAAAGATACGCAGTATTTT.

The chain employs TRBV28 and TRBJ2-2; the D call may be TRBD1 or TRBD2 (6 bases each). In germline, CDR1 is MDHEN, CDR2 SYDVKM. Trimming took off 3 bases at V and 3 bases at J, with 11 bases between the two ends. The CDR3 is made up of 15 amino acids. CDR3 in DNA: TGTGCCAGCAGTTTTACAGGGACTTACACCGGGGAGCTGTTTTTT. Protein: CASSFTGTYTGELFF. The full variable domain, in which reference TRBV28 and TRBJ2-2 provide the parts outside the CDR3, is DVKVTQSSRYLVKRTGEKVFLECVQDMDHENMFWYRQDPGLGLRLIYFSYDVKMKEKGDIPEGYSVSREKKERFSLILESASTNQTSMYLCASSFTGTYTGELFFGEGSRLTVL.

This clonotype was seen more than once but under ten times. The rearrangement uses TRBV20-1 and TRBJ1-5, with 8 bases lining up with TRBD1. CDR1 and CDR2 (germline): DFQATT, SNEGSKA (reference sequence). The trim removed 3 bases at V and 11 bases at J, leaving 9 bases unmatched. The CDR3 totals 13 residues. This chain's CDR3 is CSARDRALTAQHF. The CDR3 DNA is TGCAGTGCTAGGGACAGGGCCCTTACGGCCCAGCATTTT.

In its sample, this clonotype was seen many times. The gene calls are TRBV4-1 and TRBJ2-1, with a possible D match to TRBD2 (5 bases). The V gene's germline CDR1 is MGHRA and CDR2 YSYEKL. This CDR3 has 16 residues. V dropped 0 bases and J dropped 4 bases, with 13 bases sitting between them. The CDR3 region has the DNA TGCGCCAGCAGCCAAGATGACAACCGGGATTACAATGAGCAGTTCTTC. Its protein is CASSQDDNRDYNEQFF.

This clonotype occurred a few times. The rearrangement joins TRBV11-2 to TRBJ2-6; D not certain. Trimming took 6 bases from V and 1 from J, leaving 22 bases between them. The CDR3 sequence is 19 residues long. From germline, CDR1 is SGHAT and CDR2 FQNNGV. The CDR3 nucleotides read TGTGCCAGCAGTCGAACCTCTCGGACGGTAGTATCTGGGGCCAACGTCCTGACTTTC. This sequence encodes CASSRTSRTVVSGANVLTF.

The genes are TRBV7-9 and TRBJ2-7; a weak D match, TRBD2 (5 bases). The length of the CDR3 is 14 residues. CDR1 is SEHNR, CDR2 FQNEAQ, per germline (reference sequence). The germline V and J ends were trimmed by 5 bases and 0 bases, with 11 bases remaining between them. In DNA form, the CDR3 reads TGTGCCAGCAGCGGGAGAAGGAGCTCCTACGAGCAGTACTTC. As protein: CASSGRRSSYEQYF. Combining the CDR3 with reference TRBV7-9 and TRBJ2-7 gives the whole variable domain DTGVSQNPRHKITKRGQNVTFRCDPISEHNRLYWYRQTLGQGPEFLTYFQNEAQLEKSRLLSDRFSAERPKGSFSTLEIQRTEQGDSAMYLCASSGRRSSYEQYFGPGTRLTVT.

The chain is built from TRBV6-2 or TRBV6-3 and TRBJ2-2; either TRBD1 or TRBD2 may fit D (5 bases each). Trimming removed 2 bases from V and 3 bases from J, with 16 bases in between. The germline gives CDR1 MNHEY, CDR2 SVGEGT. The CDR3 extends over 17 amino acids. DNA of the CDR3: TGTGCCAGCAGTTACGCAGTTGGTCAGGGAGACACCGGGGAGCTGTTTTTT. This sequence encodes CASSYAVGQGDTGELFF.

This clonotype showed up just a few times. The chain recombines TRBV5-4 with TRBJ2-2; D is perhaps TRBD1 or TRBD2 (5 bases each). Germline V CDR1 and CDR2: SGHNT, YYREEE (reference sequence). V was clipped by 4 bases and J by 4 bases, with 14 bases between them. There are 15 residues in the CDR3. CDR3 coding DNA: TGTGCCAGCAGCACCGCCGCAGGGAGCACCGGGGAGCTGTTTTTT. It yields the protein CASSTAAGSTGELFF.

This chain connects TRBV20-1 to TRBJ2-6; 7 bases are shared with TRBD1. Unmatched junction bases numbered 6, after V lost 0 bases and J lost 1 base. This CDR3 comprises 17 residues. From germline, CDR1 is DFQATT and CDR2 SNEGSKA (reference sequence). This CDR3 reads CSARDMGQQSGANVLTF. CDR3 bases: TGCAGTGCTAGAGATATGGGACAGCAGTCTGGGGCCAACGTCCTGACTTTC.

The rearrangement joins TRBV3-1 to TRBJ2-1; TRBD1 agrees at 7 bases. CDR3 length: 18 residues. Germline CDR1 is LGHDT and CDR2 is YNNKEL (reference sequence). The junction had 18 bases not matched to a gene; V was cut back by 10 bases and J by 0 bases. DNA of the CDR3: TGTGCCATCAGTCCCGGGACAGCCTTACTATCCTCCTACAATGAGCAGTTCTTC. It yields the protein CAISPGTALLSSYNEQFF.

This chain joins TRBV12-3 or TRBV12-4 and TRBJ2-3; D might be TRBD2 (5 bases). This CDR3 is built from 14 residues. V lost 5 bases and J lost 2, with 11 bases in between. CDR3 in DNA: TGTGCCAGCAGTCTTACTAGGTTCACAGATACGCAGTATTTT. It translates to CASSLTRFTDTQYF.

The V and J genes are TRBV7-2 and TRBJ2-5; D tentatively reads TRBD1 or TRBD2 (6 bases each). This CDR3 spans 17 amino acids. Germline CDR1 and CDR2: SGHTA and FQGNSA. Trimming removed 5 bases from V and 3 bases from J, with 22 bases in between. As DNA, the CDR3 is TGTGCCAGCAGCCCCCGGCCGGGGGCCCAGAGAAAAGAGACCCAGTACTTC. This translates into CASSPRPGAQRKETQYF. The complete variable domain, with remaining parts taken from reference TRBV7-2 and TRBJ2-5, reads GAGVSQSPSNKVTEKGKDVELRCDPISGHTALYWYRQSLGQGLEFLIYFQGNSAPDKSGLPSDRFSAERTGGSVSTLTIQRTQQEDSAVYLCASSPRPGAQRKETQYFGPGTRLLVL.

This clonotype was detected many times. The DNA of the CDR3 is TGTGCCACCAGCAGGACAAACCAGCAGTTCTTC. Translating gives CATSRTNQQFF. This sequence joins TRBV15 and TRBJ2-7; D uncertain. The J call may not be correct, given that the DNA end is closer to TRBJ2-1. Germline-derived CDR1 and CDR2 are LNHNV and YYDKDF (reference sequence). The CDR3 is 11 residues long.

At least ten counts were recorded for this clonotype. This rearrangement joins TRBV20-1 to TRBJ2-5; D is perhaps TRBD1 (7 bases). V was cut by 6 bases and J by 3 bases, with 17 bases left in between. The CDR3 totals 14 residues. Germline V CDR1 and CDR2: DFQATT, SNEGSKA (reference sequence). The CDR3 nucleotides read TGCAGTGCCTCTTGGGGGGACAGCGAAGAGACCCAGTACTTC. This encodes CSASWGDSEETQYF.